Listed below are T cell receptor beta chains from one sample, sequenced in a study of PD-L1 blockade in urothelial cancer. Data came from immunoSEQ multiplex PCR; TCRdb stores just in-frame clones and leaves some out. The sample includes roughly 100,000 clones, roughly 90% seen only once; the top ten take over 0.95%. The specimen was PBMCs, collected around atezolizumab (anti-PD-L1) treatment. All receptors derive from a woman of 80 years or more with urothelial cancer. CDR3s include the opening cysteine and the closing phenylalanine or tryptophan. A D gene is named only where the DNA matches it firmly. A row's size may be missing; if present it is once, few, many or a size class.

cdr3_nt,cdr3_aa,j_call,v_call,clone_size,d_call
TGTGCCAGCAGTCCTAAGCGGACGCCGAACACTGAAGCTTTCTTT,CASSPKRTPNTEAFF,TRBJ1-1,TRBV27,-,-
TGTGCCAGTAGTCCCAGTGGTAGCGGGAGGCCCAACAATGAGCAGTTCTTC,CASSPSGSGRPNNEQFF,TRBJ2-1,TRBV19,-,TRBD2
TGTGCCAGCACCGAGGGACAGGGATCTAATGAAAAACTGTTTTTT,CASTEGQGSNEKLFF,TRBJ1-4,TRBV7-2,-,TRBD1
TGTGCCAGCAGCTTCGTGCTAGCGGGAAACAATGAGCAGTTCTTC,CASSFVLAGNNEQFF,TRBJ2-1,TRBV7-2,-,TRBD2
TGTGCCAGCAGCCACCGACTAGCGGGAGCCTACGAGCAGTACTTC,CASSHRLAGAYEQYF,TRBJ2-7,TRBV5-6,-,TRBD2
TGTGCCAGCAGCTCCGCCGGGTTTCTCCTTCAGCCCCAGCATTTT,CASSSAGFLLQPQHF,TRBJ1-5,TRBV6-4,-,-
TGTGCCAGTAGTAACCGGTTTCAGCCCCAGCATTTT,CASSNRFQPQHF,TRBJ1-5,TRBV19,-,-
TGTGCCAGCAGCGAGAGGGCGGGGGGAGAAAAACTGTTTTTT,CASSERAGGEKLFF,TRBJ1-4,TRBV9,-,-
TGTGCCAGCAGCTTGGGGCTGAACTACGAGCAGTACTTC,CASSLGLNYEQYF,TRBJ2-7,TRBV5-6,once,-
TGTGCCAGCAGTTTGGGTACAGCCTACGAGCAGTACTTC,CASSLGTAYEQYF,TRBJ2-7,TRBV27,-,-
TGCAGCCCCCTGGGGCAGGGCCATGAGCAGTTCTTC,CSPLGQGHEQFF,TRBJ2-1,TRBV29-1,-,-
TGTGCCAGCAGTTACCCGAGGTTGGAAGAGACCCAGTACTTC,CASSYPRLEETQYF,TRBJ2-5,TRBV6-6,-,-
TGTGCCAGCAGCTCAACCCCGGGACAGCTCTACGAGCAGTACTTC,CASSSTPGQLYEQYF,TRBJ2-7,TRBV7-2,few,TRBD1
TGTGCCAGCAGCTGGACACAGGGGGCGGTGGAGCAGTTCTTC,CASSWTQGAVEQFF,TRBJ2-1,TRBV7-3,-,TRBD1
TGTGCCAGCACAACTAGCGGAGGATACGAGCAGTACTTC,CASTTSGGYEQYF,TRBJ2-7,TRBV6-5,-,TRBD2
TGTGCCAGCTCACCTGGACAGATGAACACTGAAGCTTTCTTT,CASSPGQMNTEAFF,TRBJ1-1,TRBV18,-,-
TGTGCCAGCAGTTTAAGCCCGTCAGGGGTAAATGAGCAGTTCTTC,CASSLSPSGVNEQFF,TRBJ2-1,TRBV28,-,-
TGTGCCAGCAGTCCGCGGATGGCTGGGGCCAACGTCCTGACTTTC,CASSPRMAGANVLTF,TRBJ2-6,TRBV27,-,-
TGTGCCAGCAGCGTAGGTTCGGACACCGGGGAGCTGTTTTTT,CASSVGSDTGELFF,TRBJ2-2,TRBV9,-,-
TGCGCCAGCAGCCTCCAAGGGTGGGGGCCCACTGAAGCTTTCTTT,CASSLQGWGPTEAFF,TRBJ1-1,TRBV5-1,-,-
TGTGCCAGCATCGCGGTGAACACTGAAGCTTTCTTT,CASIAVNTEAFF,TRBJ1-1,TRBV6-5,-,-
TGTGCTAGTGCCCTACAGGACACTGGGGCCAACGTCCTGACTTTC,CASALQDTGANVLTF,TRBJ2-6,TRBV12-5,-,-